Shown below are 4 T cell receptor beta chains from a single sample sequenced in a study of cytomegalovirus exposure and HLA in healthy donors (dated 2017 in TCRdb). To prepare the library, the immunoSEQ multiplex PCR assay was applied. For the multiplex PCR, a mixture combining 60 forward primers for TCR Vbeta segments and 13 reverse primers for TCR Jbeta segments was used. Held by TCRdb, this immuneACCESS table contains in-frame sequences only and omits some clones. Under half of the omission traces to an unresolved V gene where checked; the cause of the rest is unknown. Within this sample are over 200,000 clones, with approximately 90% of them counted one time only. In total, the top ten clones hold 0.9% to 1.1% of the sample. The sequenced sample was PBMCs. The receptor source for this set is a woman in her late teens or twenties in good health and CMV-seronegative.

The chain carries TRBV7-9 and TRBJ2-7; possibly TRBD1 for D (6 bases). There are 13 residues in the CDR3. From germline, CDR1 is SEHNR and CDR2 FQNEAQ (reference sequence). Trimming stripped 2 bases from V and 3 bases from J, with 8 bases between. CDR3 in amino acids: CASSLLGGYEQYF. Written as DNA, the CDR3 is TGTGCCAGCAGCTTATTAGGGGGCTACGAGCAGTACTTC.

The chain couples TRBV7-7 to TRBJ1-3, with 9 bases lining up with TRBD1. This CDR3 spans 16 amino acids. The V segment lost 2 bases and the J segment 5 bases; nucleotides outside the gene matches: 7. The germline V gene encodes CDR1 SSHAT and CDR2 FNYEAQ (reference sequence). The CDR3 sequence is CASSLTTGGPRNTIYF. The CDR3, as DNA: TGTGCCAGCAGCTTAACGACAGGGGGACCAAGAAACACCATATATTTT. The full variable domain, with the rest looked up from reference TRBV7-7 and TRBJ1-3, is GAGVSQSPRYKVTKRGQDVTLRCDPISSHATLYWYQQALGQGPEFLTYFNYEAQPDKSGLPSDRFSAERPEGSISTLTIQRTEQRDSAMYRCASSLTTGGPRNTIYFGEGSWLTVV.

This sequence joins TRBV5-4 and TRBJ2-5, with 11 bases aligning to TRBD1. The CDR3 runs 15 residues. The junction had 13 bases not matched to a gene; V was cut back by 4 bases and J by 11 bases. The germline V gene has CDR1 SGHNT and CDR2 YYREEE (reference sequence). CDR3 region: CASSNPGQGAGEQYF. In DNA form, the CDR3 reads TGTGCCAGCAGCAACCCAGGACAGGGGGCGGGGGAGCAGTACTTC.

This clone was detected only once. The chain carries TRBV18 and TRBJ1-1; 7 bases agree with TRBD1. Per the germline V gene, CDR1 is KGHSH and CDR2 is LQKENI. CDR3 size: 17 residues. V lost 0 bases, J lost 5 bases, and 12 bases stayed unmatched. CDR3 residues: CASSPPIQGEVDTEAFF. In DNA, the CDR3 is TGTGCCAGCTCACCACCGATCCAGGGGGAAGTGGATACTGAAGCTTTCTTT.